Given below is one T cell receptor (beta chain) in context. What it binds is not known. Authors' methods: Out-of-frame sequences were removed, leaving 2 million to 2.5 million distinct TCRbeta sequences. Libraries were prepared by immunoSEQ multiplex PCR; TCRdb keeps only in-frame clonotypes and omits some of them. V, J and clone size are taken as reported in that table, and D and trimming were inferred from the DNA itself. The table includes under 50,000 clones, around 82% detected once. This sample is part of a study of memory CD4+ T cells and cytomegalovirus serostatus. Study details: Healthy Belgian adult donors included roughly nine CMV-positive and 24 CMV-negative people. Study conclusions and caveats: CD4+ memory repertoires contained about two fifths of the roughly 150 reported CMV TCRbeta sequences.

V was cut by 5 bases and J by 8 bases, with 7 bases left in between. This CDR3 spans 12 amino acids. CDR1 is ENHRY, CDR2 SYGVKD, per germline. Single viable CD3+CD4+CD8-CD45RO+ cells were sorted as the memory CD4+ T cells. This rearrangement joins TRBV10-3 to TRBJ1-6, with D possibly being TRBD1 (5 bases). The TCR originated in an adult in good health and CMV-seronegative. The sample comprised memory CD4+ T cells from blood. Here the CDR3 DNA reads TGTGCCATCAGTCAGGGAGATTCACCCCTCCACTTT. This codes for CAISQGDSPLHF.